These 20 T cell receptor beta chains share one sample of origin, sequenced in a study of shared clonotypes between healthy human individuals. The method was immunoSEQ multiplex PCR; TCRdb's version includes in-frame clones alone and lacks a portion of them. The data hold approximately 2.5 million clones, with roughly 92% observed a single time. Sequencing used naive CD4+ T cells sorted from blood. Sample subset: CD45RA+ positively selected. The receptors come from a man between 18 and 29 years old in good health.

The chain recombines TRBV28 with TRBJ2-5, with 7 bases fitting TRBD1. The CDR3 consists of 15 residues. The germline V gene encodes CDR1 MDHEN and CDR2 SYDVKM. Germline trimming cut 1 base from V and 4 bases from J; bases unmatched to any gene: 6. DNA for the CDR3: TGTGCCAGCAGTTTATTAGAGGGGGCACGAGAGACCCAGTACTTC. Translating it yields CASSLLEGARETQYF.

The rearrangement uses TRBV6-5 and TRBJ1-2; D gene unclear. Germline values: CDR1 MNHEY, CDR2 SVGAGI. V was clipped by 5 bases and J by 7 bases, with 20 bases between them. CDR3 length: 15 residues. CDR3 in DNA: TGTGCCAGCAGTCCCTGGGAGTCGCAGTATCTTGGCTACACCTTC. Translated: CASSPWESQYLGYTF.

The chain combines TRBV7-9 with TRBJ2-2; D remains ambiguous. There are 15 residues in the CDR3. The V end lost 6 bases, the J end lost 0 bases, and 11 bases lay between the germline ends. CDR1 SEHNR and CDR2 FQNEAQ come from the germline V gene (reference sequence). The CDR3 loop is CASSRASANTGELFF. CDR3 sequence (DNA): TGTGCCAGCAGTCGGGCTAGTGCGAACACCGGGGAGCTGTTTTTT.

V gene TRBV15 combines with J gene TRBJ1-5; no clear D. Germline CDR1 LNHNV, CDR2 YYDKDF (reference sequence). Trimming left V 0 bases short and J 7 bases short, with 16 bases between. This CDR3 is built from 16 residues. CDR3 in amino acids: CATSRDDFGSGQPQHF. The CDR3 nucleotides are TGTGCCACCAGCAGAGATGATTTCGGGAGTGGGCAGCCCCAGCATTTT.

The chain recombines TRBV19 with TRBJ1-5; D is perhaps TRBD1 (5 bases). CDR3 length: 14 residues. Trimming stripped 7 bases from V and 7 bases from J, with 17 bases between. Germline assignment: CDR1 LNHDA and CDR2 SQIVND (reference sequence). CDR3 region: CASTTMGGYQPQHF. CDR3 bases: TGTGCCAGTACCACCATGGGGGGATACCAGCCCCAGCATTTT.

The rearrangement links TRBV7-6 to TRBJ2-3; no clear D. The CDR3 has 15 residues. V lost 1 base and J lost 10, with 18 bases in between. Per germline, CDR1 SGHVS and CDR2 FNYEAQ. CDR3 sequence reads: CASSLELSKKHPQYF. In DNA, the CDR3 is TGTGCCAGCAGCTTAGAACTTTCCAAGAAGCATCCGCAGTATTTT.

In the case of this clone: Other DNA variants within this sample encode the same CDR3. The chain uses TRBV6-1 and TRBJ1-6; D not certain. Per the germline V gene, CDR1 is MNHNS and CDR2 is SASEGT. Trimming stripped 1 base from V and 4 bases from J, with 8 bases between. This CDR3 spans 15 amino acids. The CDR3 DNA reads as TGTGCCAGCAGTGAAGGGACGTCTTATAATTCACCCCTCCACTTT. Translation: CASSEGTSYNSPLHF.

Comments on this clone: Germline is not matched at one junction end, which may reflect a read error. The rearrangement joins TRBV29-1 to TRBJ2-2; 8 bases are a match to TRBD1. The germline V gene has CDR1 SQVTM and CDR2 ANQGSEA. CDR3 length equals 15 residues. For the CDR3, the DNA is TGCAGCGTCGAAGACAGGGGTGTCAGCACCGGGGAGCTGTTTTTT. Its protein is CSVEDRGVSTGELFF.

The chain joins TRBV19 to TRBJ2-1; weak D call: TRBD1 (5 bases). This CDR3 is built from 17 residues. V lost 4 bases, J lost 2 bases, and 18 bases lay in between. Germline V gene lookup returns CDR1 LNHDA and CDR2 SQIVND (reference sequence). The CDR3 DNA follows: TGTGCCAGTAGTAAAAACGTTGCAGGGAAGACCTACAATGAGCAGTTCTTC. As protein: CASSKNVAGKTYNEQFF.

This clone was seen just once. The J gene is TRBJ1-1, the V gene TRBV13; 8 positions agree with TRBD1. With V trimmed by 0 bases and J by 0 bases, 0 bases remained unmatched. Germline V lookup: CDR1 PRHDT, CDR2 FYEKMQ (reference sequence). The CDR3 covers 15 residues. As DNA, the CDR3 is TGTGCCAGCAGCTTAGGGGACAGGGTGAACACTGAAGCTTTCTTT. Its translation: CASSLGDRVNTEAFF. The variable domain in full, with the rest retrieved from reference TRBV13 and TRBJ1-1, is AAGVIQSPRHLIKEKRETATLKCYPIPRHDTVYWYQQGPGQDPQFLISFYEKMQSDKGSIPDRFSAQQFSDYHSELNMSSLELGDSALYFCASSLGDRVNTEAFFGQGTRLTVV.

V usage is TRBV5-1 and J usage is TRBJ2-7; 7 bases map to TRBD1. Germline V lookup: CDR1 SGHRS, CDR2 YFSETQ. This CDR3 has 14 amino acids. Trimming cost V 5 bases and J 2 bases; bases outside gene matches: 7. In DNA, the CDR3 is TGCGCCAGCAGATTCGCCCAGGGGGCCTACGAGCAGTACTTC. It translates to CASRFAQGAYEQYF.

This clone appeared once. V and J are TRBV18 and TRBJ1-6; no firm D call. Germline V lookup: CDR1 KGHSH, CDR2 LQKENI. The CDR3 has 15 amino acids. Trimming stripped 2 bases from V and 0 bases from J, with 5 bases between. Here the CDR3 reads CASSPASSYNSPLHF. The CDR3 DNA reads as TGTGCCAGCTCACCAGCGAGCTCCTATAATTCACCCCTCCACTTT.

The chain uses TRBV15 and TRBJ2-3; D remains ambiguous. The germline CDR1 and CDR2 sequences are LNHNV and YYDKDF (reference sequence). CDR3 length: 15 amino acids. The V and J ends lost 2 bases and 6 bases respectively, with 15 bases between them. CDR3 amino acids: CATSRPFGTGDTQYF. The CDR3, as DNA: TGTGCCACCAGCAGACCCTTTGGTACCGGGGATACGCAGTATTTT.

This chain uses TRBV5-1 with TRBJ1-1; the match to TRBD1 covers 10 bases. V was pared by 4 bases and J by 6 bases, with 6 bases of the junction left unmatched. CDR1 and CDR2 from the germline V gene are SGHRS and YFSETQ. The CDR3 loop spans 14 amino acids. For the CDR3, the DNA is TGCGCCAGCAGCCCCGGAGGACAGGGGGCTGAAGCTTTCTTT. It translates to CASSPGGQGAEAFF.

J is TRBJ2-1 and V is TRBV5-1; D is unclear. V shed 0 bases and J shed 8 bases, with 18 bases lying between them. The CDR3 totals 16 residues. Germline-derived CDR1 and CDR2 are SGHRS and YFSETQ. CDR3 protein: CASSLATLLAAYEQFF. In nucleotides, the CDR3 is TGCGCCAGCAGCTTGGCCACGTTGCTGGCTGCCTATGAGCAGTTCTTC. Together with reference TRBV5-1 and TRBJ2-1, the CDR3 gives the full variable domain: KAGVTQTPRYLIKTRGQQVTLSCSPISGHRSVSWYQQTPGQGLQFLFEYFSETQRNKGNFPGRFSGRQFSNSRSEMNVSTLELGDSALYLCASSLATLLAAYEQFFGPGTRLTVL.

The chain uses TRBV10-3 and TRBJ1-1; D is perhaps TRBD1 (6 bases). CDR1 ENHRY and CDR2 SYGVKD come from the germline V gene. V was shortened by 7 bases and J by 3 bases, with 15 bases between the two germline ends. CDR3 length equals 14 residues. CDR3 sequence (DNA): TGTGCCATCAAATTATCTCAGGGGCACACTGAAGCTTTCTTT. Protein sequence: CAIKLSQGHTEAFF.

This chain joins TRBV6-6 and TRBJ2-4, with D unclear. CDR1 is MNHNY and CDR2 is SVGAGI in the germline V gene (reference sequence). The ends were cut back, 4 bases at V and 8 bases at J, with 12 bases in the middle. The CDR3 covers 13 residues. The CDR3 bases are TGTGCCAGCAGTTTGACTCCATGGGACATTCAGTACTTC. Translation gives CASSLTPWDIQYF.

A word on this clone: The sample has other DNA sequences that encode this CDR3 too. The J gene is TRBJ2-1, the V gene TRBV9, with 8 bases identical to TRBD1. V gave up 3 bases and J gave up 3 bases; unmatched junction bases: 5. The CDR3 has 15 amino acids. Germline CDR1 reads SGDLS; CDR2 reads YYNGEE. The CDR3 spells CASSARTGNYNEQFF. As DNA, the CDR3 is TGTGCCAGCAGCGCGAGGACAGGGAACTACAATGAGCAGTTCTTC.

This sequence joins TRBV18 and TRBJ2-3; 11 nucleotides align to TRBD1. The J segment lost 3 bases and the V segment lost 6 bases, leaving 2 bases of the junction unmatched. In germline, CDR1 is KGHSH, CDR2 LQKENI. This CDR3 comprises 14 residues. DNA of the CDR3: TGTGCCAGCTCCTGGGACAGGGGGACAGATACGCAGTATTTT. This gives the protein CASSWDRGTDTQYF. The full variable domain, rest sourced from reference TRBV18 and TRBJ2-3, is NAGVMQNPRHLVRRRGQEARLRCSPMKGHSHVYWYRQLPEEGLKFMVYLQKENIIDESGMPKERFSAEFPKEGPSILRIQQVVRGDSAAYFCASSWDRGTDTQYFGPGTRLTVL.

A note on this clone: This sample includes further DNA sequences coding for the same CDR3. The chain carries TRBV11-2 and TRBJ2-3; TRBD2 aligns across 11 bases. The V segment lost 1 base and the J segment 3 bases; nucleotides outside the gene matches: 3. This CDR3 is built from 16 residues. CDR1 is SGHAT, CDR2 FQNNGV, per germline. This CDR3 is CASSLGLAGGTDTQYF. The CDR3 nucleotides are TGTGCCAGCAGCTTAGGGCTAGCGGGAGGAACAGATACGCAGTATTTT.